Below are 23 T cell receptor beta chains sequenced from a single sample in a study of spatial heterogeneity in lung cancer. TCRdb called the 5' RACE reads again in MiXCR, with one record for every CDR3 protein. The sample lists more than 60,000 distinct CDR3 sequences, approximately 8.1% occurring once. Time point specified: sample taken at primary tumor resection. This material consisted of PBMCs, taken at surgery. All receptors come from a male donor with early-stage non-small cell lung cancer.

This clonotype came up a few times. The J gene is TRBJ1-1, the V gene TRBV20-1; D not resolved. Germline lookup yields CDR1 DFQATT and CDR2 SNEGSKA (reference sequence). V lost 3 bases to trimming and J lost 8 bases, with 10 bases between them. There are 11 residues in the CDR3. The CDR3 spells CSARAAIEAFF. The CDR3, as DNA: TGCAGTGCTAGGGCCGCAATCGAAGCTTTCTTT.

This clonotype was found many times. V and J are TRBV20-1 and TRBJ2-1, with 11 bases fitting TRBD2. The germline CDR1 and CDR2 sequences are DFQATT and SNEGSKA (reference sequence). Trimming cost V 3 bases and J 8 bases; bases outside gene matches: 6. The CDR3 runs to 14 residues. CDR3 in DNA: TGCAGTGCTAGCAAAACTAGCGGGAGCGATGAGCAGTTCTTC. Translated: CSASKTSGSDEQFF.

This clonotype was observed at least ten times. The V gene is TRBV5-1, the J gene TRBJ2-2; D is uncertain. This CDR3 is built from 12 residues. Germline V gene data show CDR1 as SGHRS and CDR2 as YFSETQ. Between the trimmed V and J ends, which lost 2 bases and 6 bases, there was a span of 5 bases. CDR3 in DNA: TGCGCCAGCAGCTTCGGTCCCGGGGAGCTGTTTTTT. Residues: CASSFGPGELFF.

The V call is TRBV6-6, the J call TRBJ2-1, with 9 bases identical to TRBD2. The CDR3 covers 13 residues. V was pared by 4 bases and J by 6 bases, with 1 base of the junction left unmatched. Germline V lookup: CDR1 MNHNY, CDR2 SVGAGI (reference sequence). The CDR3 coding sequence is TGTGCCAGCAGTTGGACTAGCGTCAATGAGCAGTTCTTC. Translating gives CASSWTSVNEQFF.

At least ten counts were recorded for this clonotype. The CDR3 coding sequence is TGCGCCAGCAAGGTTCCAAACTATGGCTACACCTTC. Protein sequence: CASKVPNYGYTF. V usage is TRBV10-2 and J usage is TRBJ1-2, with D hard to call. V dropped 7 bases and J dropped 2 bases, with 8 bases sitting between them. The CDR3 contains 12 residues. Per the germline V gene, CDR1 is WSHSY and CDR2 is SAAADI.

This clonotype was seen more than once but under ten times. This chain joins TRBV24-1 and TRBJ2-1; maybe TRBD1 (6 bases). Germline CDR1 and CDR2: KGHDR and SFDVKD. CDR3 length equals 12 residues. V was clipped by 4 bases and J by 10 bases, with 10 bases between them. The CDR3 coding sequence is TGTGCCACCAGTGAAGCCGGGACAGAGCAGTTCTTC. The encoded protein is CATSEAGTEQFF.

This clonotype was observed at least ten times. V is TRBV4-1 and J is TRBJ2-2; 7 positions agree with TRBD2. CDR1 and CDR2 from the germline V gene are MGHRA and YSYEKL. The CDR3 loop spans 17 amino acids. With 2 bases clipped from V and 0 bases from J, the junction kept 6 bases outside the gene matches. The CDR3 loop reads CASSQRISGANTGELFF. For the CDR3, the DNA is TGCGCCAGCAGCCAACGTATAAGCGGGGCGAACACCGGGGAGCTGTTTTTT.

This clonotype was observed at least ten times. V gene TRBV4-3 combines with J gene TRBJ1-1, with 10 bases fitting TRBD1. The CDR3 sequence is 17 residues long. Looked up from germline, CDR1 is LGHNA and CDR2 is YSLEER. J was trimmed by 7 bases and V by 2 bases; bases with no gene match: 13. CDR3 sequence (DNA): TGCGCCAGCAGCCAAAACCCCACCGGGACAGGGGCAAATGAAGCTTTCTTT. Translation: CASSQNPTGTGANEAFF.

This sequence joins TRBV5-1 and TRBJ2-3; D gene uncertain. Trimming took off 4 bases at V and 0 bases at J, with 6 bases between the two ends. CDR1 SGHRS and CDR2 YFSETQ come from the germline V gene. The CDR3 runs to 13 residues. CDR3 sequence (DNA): TGCGCCAGCAGCACCGACAGCACAGATACGCAGTATTTT. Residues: CASSTDSTDTQYF. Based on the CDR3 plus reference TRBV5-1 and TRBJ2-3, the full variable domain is KAGVTQTPRYLIKTRGQQVTLSCSPISGHRSVSWYQQTPGQGLQFLFEYFSETQRNKGNFPGRFSGRQFSNSRSEMNVSTLELGDSALYLCASSTDSTDTQYFGPGTRLTVL.

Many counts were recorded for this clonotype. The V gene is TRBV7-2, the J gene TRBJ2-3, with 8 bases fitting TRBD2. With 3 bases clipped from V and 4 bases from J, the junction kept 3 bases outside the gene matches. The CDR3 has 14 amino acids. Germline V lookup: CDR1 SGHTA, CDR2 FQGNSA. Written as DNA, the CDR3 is TGTGCCAGCAGCTTGACTAGCGCCTCAGATACGCAGTATTTT. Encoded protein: CASSLTSASDTQYF.

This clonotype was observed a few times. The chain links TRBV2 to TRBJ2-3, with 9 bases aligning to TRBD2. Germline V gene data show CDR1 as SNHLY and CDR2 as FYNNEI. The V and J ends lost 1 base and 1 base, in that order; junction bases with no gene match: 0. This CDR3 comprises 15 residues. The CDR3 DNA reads TGTGCCAGCAGTGAAGGCGGGAGGGGCACAGATACGCAGTATTTT. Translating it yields CASSEGGRGTDTQYF.

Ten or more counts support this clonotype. The chain's CDR3 is CASSRTAGANVLTF. CDR3 sequence (DNA): TGTGCCAGCAGTAGGACGGCTGGGGCCAACGTCCTGACTTTC. This chain joins TRBV12-3 or TRBV12-4 and TRBJ2-6; no definite D call. The CDR3 runs 14 residues. V was cut by 5 bases and J by 2 bases, with 7 bases left in between.

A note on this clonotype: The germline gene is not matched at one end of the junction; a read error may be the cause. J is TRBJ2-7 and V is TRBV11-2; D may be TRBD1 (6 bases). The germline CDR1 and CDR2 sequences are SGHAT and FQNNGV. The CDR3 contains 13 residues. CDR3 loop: CVSSLDRLDEQYF. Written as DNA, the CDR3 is TGTGTCAGCAGCCTCGACAGGCTTGACGAGCAGTACTTC.

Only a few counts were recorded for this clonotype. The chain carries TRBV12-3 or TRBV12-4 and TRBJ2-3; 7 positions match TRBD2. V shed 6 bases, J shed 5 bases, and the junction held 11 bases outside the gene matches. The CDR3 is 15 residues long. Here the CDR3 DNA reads TGTGCCAGCAGCTCAGCGGGGTCAGGGAGAGATACGCAGTATTTT. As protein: CASSSAGSGRDTQYF.

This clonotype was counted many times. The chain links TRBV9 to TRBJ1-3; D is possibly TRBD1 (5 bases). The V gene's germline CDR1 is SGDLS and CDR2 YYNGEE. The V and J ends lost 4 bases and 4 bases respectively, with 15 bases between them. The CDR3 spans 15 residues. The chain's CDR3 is CASSPGAAPGNTIYF. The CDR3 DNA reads TGTGCCAGCAGCCCCGGGGCGGCCCCGGGAAACACCATATATTTT.

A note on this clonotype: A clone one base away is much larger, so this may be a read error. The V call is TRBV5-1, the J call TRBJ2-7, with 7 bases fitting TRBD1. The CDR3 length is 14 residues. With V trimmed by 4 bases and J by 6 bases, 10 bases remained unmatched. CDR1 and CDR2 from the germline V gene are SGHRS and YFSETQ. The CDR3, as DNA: TGCGCCAGCAGCCCTTTCGACAGGGTCTCCGAGCAGTACTTC. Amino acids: CASSPFDRVSEQYF.

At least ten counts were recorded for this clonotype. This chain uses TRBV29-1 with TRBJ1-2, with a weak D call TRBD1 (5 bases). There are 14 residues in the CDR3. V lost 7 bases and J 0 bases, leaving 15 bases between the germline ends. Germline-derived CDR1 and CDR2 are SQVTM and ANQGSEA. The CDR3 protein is CSAERDASNYGYTF. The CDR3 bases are TGCAGCGCCGAAAGGGACGCATCTAACTATGGCTACACCTTC.

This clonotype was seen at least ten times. DNA for the CDR3: TGTGCCAGCAGCCCCGCGGCCCCCACAGTCCGGGGAGAGACCCAGTACTTC. Protein: CASSPAAPTVRGETQYF. This chain joins TRBV27 and TRBJ2-5; D might be TRBD2 (5 bases). Germline V CDR1 and CDR2: MNHEY, SMNVEV (reference sequence). V shed 6 bases and J shed 4 bases, with 24 bases lying between them. This CDR3 comprises 17 residues.

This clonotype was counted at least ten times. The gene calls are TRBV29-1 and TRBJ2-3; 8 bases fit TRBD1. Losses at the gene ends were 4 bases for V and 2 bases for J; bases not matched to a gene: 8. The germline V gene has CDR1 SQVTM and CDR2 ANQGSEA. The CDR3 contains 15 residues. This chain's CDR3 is CSVAGRTGPTDTQYF. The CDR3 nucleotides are TGCAGCGTTGCGGGGAGGACAGGGCCCACAGATACGCAGTATTTT.

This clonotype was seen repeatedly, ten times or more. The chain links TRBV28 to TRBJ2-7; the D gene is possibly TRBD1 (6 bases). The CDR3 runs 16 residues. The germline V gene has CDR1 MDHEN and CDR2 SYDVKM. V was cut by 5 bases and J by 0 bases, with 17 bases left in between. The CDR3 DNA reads TGTGCCAGCAGTCGACCAGGGGCAGCCTCCTCCTACGAGCAGTACTTC. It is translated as CASSRPGAASSYEQYF.

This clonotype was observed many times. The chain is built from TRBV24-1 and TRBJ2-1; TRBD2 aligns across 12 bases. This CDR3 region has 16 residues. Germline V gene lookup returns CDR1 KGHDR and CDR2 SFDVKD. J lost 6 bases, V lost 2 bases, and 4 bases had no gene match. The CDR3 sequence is CATSDSRLAGVNEQFF. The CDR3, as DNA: TGTGCCACCAGTGATTCAAGACTAGCGGGAGTCAATGAGCAGTTCTTC.

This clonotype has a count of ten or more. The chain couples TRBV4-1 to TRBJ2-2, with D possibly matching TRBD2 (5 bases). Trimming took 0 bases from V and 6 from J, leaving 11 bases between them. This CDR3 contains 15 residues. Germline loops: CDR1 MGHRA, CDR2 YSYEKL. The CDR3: CASSQDSAGAGELFF. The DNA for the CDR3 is TGCGCCAGCAGCCAAGACTCCGCCGGGGCCGGGGAGCTGTTTTTT.

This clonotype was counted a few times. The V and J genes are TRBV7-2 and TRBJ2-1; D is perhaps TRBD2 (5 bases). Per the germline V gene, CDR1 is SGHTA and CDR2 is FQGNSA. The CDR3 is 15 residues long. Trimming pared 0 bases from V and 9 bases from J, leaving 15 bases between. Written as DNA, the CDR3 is TGTGCCAGCAGCTTAGCTCGGACTCAGCGTAGTGAGCAGTTCTTC. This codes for CASSLARTQRSEQFF.